These 22 T cell receptor beta chains came from one sample sequenced in a study of OX40 agonist ivuxolimab in advanced cancers. The repertoire was sequenced with immunoSEQ multiplex PCR; TCRdb's copy has only in-frame clones and lacks some. This table holds around 80,000 clones, approximately 89% found once. Material: CD4+ or CD8+ T cells sorted from blood, obtained in a trial of the OX40 agonist ivuxolimab. The receptors derive from an adult with an advanced solid tumor such as melanoma, head and neck, liver or kidney cancer.

This chain's CDR3 is CASSRAMVYTGELFF. The CDR3 bases are TGCGCCAGCAGCCGAGCTATGGTGTACACCGGGGAGCTGTTTTTT. The J gene is TRBJ2-2, the V gene TRBV4-1; no clear D. V lost 4 bases to trimming and J lost 3 bases, with 12 bases between them. Looked up from germline, CDR1 is MGHRA and CDR2 is YSYEKL. The CDR3 is 15 residues long.

The chain employs TRBV7-2 and TRBJ1-2, with 9 bases identical to TRBD1. V gave up 5 bases and J gave up 7 bases; unmatched junction bases: 11. The CDR3 has 15 residues. Germline assignment: CDR1 SGHTA and CDR2 FQGNSA. The CDR3, as DNA: TGTGCCAGCAGCCCAGGCCGTACAGGGGGCCGTGGCTACACCTTC. Protein product: CASSPGRTGGRGYTF.

The J gene is TRBJ2-5, the V gene TRBV5-4; tentatively, D is TRBD2 (5 bases). Germline V gene sequence: CDR1 SGHNT, CDR2 YYREEE (reference sequence). There are 16 residues in the CDR3. The V end lost 0 bases, the J end lost 3 bases, and 15 bases lay between the germline ends. The CDR3 coding sequence is TGTGCCAGCAGCTTGGGGACTGCTGTGGGTGAAGAGACCCAGTACTTC. Its protein product is CASSLGTAVGEETQYF.

This chain joins TRBV30 and TRBJ2-2, with D possibly being TRBD1 or TRBD2 (6 bases each). V dropped 0 bases and J dropped 7 bases, with 15 bases sitting between them. The CDR3 spans 15 residues. CDR1 and CDR2 (germline): GTSNPN, SVGIG (reference sequence). CDR3 residues: CAWSVEERGVGELFF. The CDR3 DNA reads TGTGCCTGGAGTGTGGAGGAGAGGGGGGTCGGGGAGCTGTTTTTT.

The gene calls are TRBV5-5 and TRBJ2-7; 7 bases are shared with TRBD1. This CDR3 has 13 residues. Germline V gene data show CDR1 as SGHKS and CDR2 as YYEKEE (reference sequence). Trimming removed 4 bases from V and 9 bases from J; junction bases left unmatched: 10. CDR3 sequence (DNA): TGTGCCAGCAGCCGACAGGGAGTTCTGCGGCAGTACTTC. It yields the protein CASSRQGVLRQYF.

The chain uses TRBV5-1 and TRBJ1-1; TRBD1 matches 11 bases. The CDR3 is 14 amino acids. The germline CDR1 and CDR2 sequences are SGHRS and YFSETQ. V dropped 4 bases and J dropped 4; count of bases not matched to a gene: 3. The CDR3 protein is CASSVDRGLTEAFF. CDR3 in DNA: TGCGCCAGCAGCGTGGACAGGGGGCTCACTGAAGCTTTCTTT.

V usage is TRBV9 and J usage is TRBJ2-2, with a weak D call TRBD1 (5 bases). The germline CDR1 and CDR2 sequences are SGDLS and YYNGEE. The CDR3 spans 15 residues. V lost 3 bases and J lost 5, with 14 bases in between. The chain's CDR3 is CASSGPKRGTGELFF. Here the CDR3 DNA reads TGTGCCAGCAGCGGGCCCAAAAGGGGAACCGGGGAGCTGTTTTTT.

V gene TRBV27 combines with J gene TRBJ2-1; D call uncertain. Germline V gene data show CDR1 as MNHEY and CDR2 as SMNVEV (reference sequence). Trimming left V 3 bases short and J 4 bases short, with 16 bases between. The CDR3 runs to 16 residues. This CDR3 is CASSLDKAHSYNEQFF. CDR3 coding DNA: TGTGCCAGCAGTTTGGATAAGGCCCACTCATACAATGAGCAGTTCTTC.

The chain has TRBV29-1 and TRBJ2-5; possibly TRBD1 for D (6 bases). The germline V gene encodes CDR1 SQVTM and CDR2 ANQGSEA. The CDR3 is 16 residues long. Deletions cut 0 bases from V and 2 bases from J, with 16 bases between. CDR3 sequence reads: CSVEDPSQGWQETQYF. Written as DNA, the CDR3 is TGCAGCGTTGAAGACCCGAGTCAGGGGTGGCAAGAGACCCAGTACTTC.

The chain uses TRBV13 and TRBJ2-3, with D unresolved. Germline V gives CDR1 PRHDT, CDR2 FYEKMQ (reference sequence). V was pared by 3 bases and J by 4 bases, with 2 bases between. This CDR3 region has 11 residues. This CDR3 reads CASSFSDTQYF. The CDR3 DNA reads TGTGCCAGCAGCTTTTCAGATACGCAGTATTTT. The whole variable domain, remainder taken from reference TRBV13 and TRBJ2-3, is AAGVIQSPRHLIKEKRETATLKCYPIPRHDTVYWYQQGPGQDPQFLISFYEKMQSDKGSIPDRFSAQQFSDYHSELNMSSLELGDSALYFCASSFSDTQYFGPGTRLTVL.

V and J are TRBV7-3 and TRBJ2-3, with TRBD1 matching 7 bases. The CDR3 sequence is 15 residues long. J was trimmed by 0 bases and V by 4 bases; bases with no gene match: 4. Germline loops: CDR1 SGHTA, CDR2 FQGTGA. The CDR3 DNA reads as TGTGCCAGCAGCTCACAGGGGAGAAGCACAGATACGCAGTATTTT. This codes for CASSSQGRSTDTQYF.

This clone was seen only once. This chain joins TRBV7-3 and TRBJ2-1, with D maybe TRBD2 (5 bases). Trimming removed 5 bases at V and 7 bases at J, with 15 bases between. In germline, CDR1 is SGHTA, CDR2 FQGTGA. This CDR3 comprises 14 residues. In DNA, the CDR3 is TGTGCCAGCAGCCTAAAAGGACTGACGAATGAGCAGTTCTTC. Encoded protein: CASSLKGLTNEQFF.

The chain carries TRBV6-1 and TRBJ1-1; D is unresolved. The V gene lost 1 base and the J gene lost 1 base, with 13 bases spanning the gap. Germline CDR1 MNHNS, CDR2 SASEGT. There are 16 residues in the CDR3. Written as DNA, the CDR3 is TGTGCCAGCAGTGAAGAAATCCCCAAACCGAACACTGAAGCTTTCTTT. Translation: CASSEEIPKPNTEAFF.

This clone was seen once. The J gene is TRBJ1-5, the V gene TRBV5-8; TRBD1 agrees at 8 bases. Germline loops: CDR1 SGHTS, CDR2 YDEGEE. With 0 bases clipped from V and 6 bases from J, the junction kept 2 bases outside the gene matches. This CDR3 comprises 14 residues. The CDR3 is CASSLGDRPQPQHF. The CDR3 DNA reads as TGTGCCAGCAGCTTGGGGGACAGGCCTCAGCCCCAGCATTTT.

The chain has TRBV30 and TRBJ1-1; the D gene is possibly TRBD1 (5 bases). CDR1 is GTSNPN and CDR2 is SVGIG in the germline V gene (reference sequence). Trimming cost V 7 bases and J 2 bases, with 11 bases left between them. The CDR3 contains 12 residues. The CDR3 DNA reads TGTGCCTTTGACAGCCCAAACACTGAAGCTTTCTTT. It translates to CAFDSPNTEAFF.

The chain employs TRBV27 and TRBJ1-2; TRBD1 aligns across 7 bases. The CDR3 is 13 residues long. J was trimmed by 8 bases and V by 3 bases; bases with no gene match: 6. CDR1 and CDR2 from the germline V gene are MNHEY and SMNVEV (reference sequence). DNA of the CDR3: TGTGCCAGCAGTTTCCAGGGGGAGAAAGGCTACACCTTC. Amino acid sequence: CASSFQGEKGYTF.

The chain uses TRBV6-1 and TRBJ2-7; the D is unclear. In germline, CDR1 is MNHNS, CDR2 SASEGT. The CDR3 totals 12 residues. V shed 6 bases and J shed 4 bases, with 10 bases lying between them. The CDR3 DNA reads as TGTGCCAGCAGCCCCGTCGGATACGAGCAGTACTTC. It encodes CASSPVGYEQYF.

The rearrangement joins TRBV7-3 to TRBJ2-3; 7 bases agree with TRBD2. Trimming cost V 6 bases and J 2 bases; bases outside gene matches: 17. This CDR3 spans 18 amino acids. CDR1 and CDR2 (germline): SGHTA, FQGTGA. The CDR3 protein is CASSQLRLAGELTDTQYF. The DNA for the CDR3 is TGTGCCAGCAGTCAACTGCGGCTTGCGGGAGAACTCACAGATACGCAGTATTTT.

The rearrangement joins TRBV5-1 to TRBJ1-2; D is undetermined. V was clipped by 0 bases and J by 4 bases, with 10 bases between them. CDR1 and CDR2 (germline): SGHRS, YFSETQ. The CDR3 length is 14 residues. The CDR3: CASSLDTPLYGYTF. CDR3 nucleotides: TGCGCCAGCAGCTTGGACACGCCCCTCTATGGCTACACCTTC.

The CDR3 nucleotides are TGTGCCAGCAGAATAACAGGAGTACCCGGGGAGCTGTTTTTT. Protein product: CASRITGVPGELFF. The chain has TRBV6-5 and TRBJ2-2; tentative D call: TRBD1 (5 bases). The V gene lost 6 bases and the J gene lost 6 bases, with 14 bases spanning the gap. Germline values: CDR1 MNHEY, CDR2 SVGAGI. The CDR3 runs 14 residues.

V gene TRBV7-8 combines with J gene TRBJ1-5; maybe TRBD1 (5 bases). V was trimmed by 2 bases and J by 3 bases, leaving 14 bases between them. The CDR3 sequence is 16 residues long. Germline-derived CDR1 and CDR2 are SGHVS and FQNEAQ. CDR3 DNA sequence: TGTGCCAGCAGCTTATTTTCGTGGGGGACCAATCAGCCCCAGCATTTT. Protein: CASSLFSWGTNQPQHF.

The chain has TRBV7-9 and TRBJ2-1; TRBD1 matches at 8 bases. The CDR3 covers 17 residues. Trimming cost V 1 base and J 5 bases; bases outside gene matches: 10. Germline-derived CDR1 and CDR2 are SEHNR and FQNEAQ (reference sequence). The CDR3 coding sequence is TGTGCCAGCAGCTTAGGAGTCCGGCAGGGGGCAAACAATGAGCAGTTCTTC. Protein sequence: CASSLGVRQGANNEQFF.